This passage covers 24 T cell receptor beta chains from one sample sequenced in a study of OX40 agonist ivuxolimab in advanced cancers. The assay was immunoSEQ multiplex PCR, and TCRdb's table has in-frame clones only and misses some. The repertoire holds about 31,000 clones, with 79% as singletons. The material was CD4+ or CD8+ T cells sorted from blood, obtained in a trial of the OX40 agonist ivuxolimab. These TCRs come from an adult with an advanced solid tumor such as melanoma, head and neck, liver or kidney cancer.

This clone was found a few times. In nucleotides, the CDR3 is TGTGCCAGCAGCCGGATGGGAGCAACTAATGAAAAACTGTTTTTT. Its translation is CASSRMGATNEKLFF. The V gene is TRBV7-8, the J gene TRBJ1-4; D remains unclear. Germline V lookup: CDR1 SGHVS, CDR2 FQNEAQ. V dropped 5 bases and J dropped 0 bases, with 10 bases sitting between them. The CDR3 sequence is 15 residues long.

The DNA for the CDR3 is TGTGCCAGCAGCTTGGTGGGGAACGAGGCCTACGAGCAGTACTTC. Protein product: CASSLVGNEAYEQYF. This chain joins TRBV5-6 and TRBJ2-7; D gene ambiguous. The V gene lost 0 bases and the J gene lost 2 bases, with 12 bases spanning the gap. CDR1 SGHDT and CDR2 YYEEEE come from the germline V gene. The CDR3 sequence is 15 residues long.

The CDR3 spells CASSQARQSSSYNEQFF. The CDR3 region has the DNA TGCGCCAGCAGCCAAGCGAGACAGAGCAGCTCCTACAATGAGCAGTTCTTC. The V call is TRBV4-1, the J call TRBJ2-1, with D perhaps TRBD1 (5 bases). Germline-derived CDR1 and CDR2 are MGHRA and YSYEKL. The V end lost 1 base, the J end lost 0 bases, and 13 bases lay between the germline ends. The CDR3 has 17 residues.

The table lists this clone with a few counts. The rearrangement uses TRBV6-6 and TRBJ1-1; a possible D gene is TRBD1 (5 bases). CDR3 length: 13 residues. The germline CDR1 and CDR2 sequences are MNHNY and SVGAGI (reference sequence). V lost 10 bases and J lost 2, with 14 bases in between. The CDR3 loop reads CAIQDSENTEAFF. The CDR3 nucleotides are TGTGCCATACAAGACAGTGAAAACACTGAAGCTTTCTTT.

The V gene is TRBV28, the J gene TRBJ1-6; D call uncertain. Trimming shortened V by 6 bases and J by 2 bases, and 11 bases separated the two germline ends. The CDR3 contains 15 residues. CDR1 is MDHEN and CDR2 is SYDVKM in the germline V gene. The CDR3 DNA reads TGTGCCAGCAGCCGACCAGGTGCCTATAATTCACCCCTCCACTTT. Amino acid sequence: CASSRPGAYNSPLHF.

This rearrangement joins TRBV6-6 to TRBJ2-3; 10 bases line up with TRBD2. The trim removed 9 bases at V and 5 bases at J, leaving 5 bases unmatched. CDR3 length: 13 amino acids. CDR1 is MNHNY, CDR2 SVGAGI, per germline (reference sequence). CDR3 coding DNA: TGTGCCAGTCAAGCGGGGGGGGGAGATACGCAGTATTTT. This gives the protein CASQAGGGDTQYF.

V and J are TRBV19 and TRBJ1-1, with 7 bases fitting TRBD1. This CDR3 comprises 14 residues. V lost 6 bases to trimming and J lost 0 bases; unmatched junction nucleotides: 4. Germline-derived CDR1 and CDR2 are LNHDA and SQIVND (reference sequence). Written as DNA, the CDR3 is TGTGCCAGTAGGACTACAGGGGTGAACACTGAAGCTTTCTTT. Its translation is CASRTTGVNTEAFF.

The V and J genes are TRBV7-9 and TRBJ1-1, with 10 bases matching TRBD1. With V trimmed by 6 bases and J by 3 bases, 7 bases remained unmatched. This CDR3 has 15 residues. The germline V gene encodes CDR1 SEHNR and CDR2 FQNEAQ (reference sequence). The CDR3 sequence is CASSSTGGRDTEAFF. The CDR3, as DNA: TGTGCCAGCAGTTCGACAGGGGGCAGGGACACTGAAGCTTTCTTT.

The chain combines TRBV2 with TRBJ2-7; D unclear. The CDR3 runs to 12 residues. CDR1 and CDR2 from the germline V gene are SNHLY and FYNNEI. Trimming left V 3 bases short and J 3 bases short, with 6 bases between. CDR3 nucleotides: TGTGCCAGCAGTGATTGGGACTACGAGCAGTACTTC. Translated, it gives CASSDWDYEQYF. Combining the CDR3 with reference TRBV2 and TRBJ2-7 gives the whole variable domain EPEVTQTPSHQVTQMGQEVILRCVPISNHLYFYWYRQILGQKVEFLVSFYNNEISEKSEIFDDQFSVERPDGSNFTLKIRSTKLEDSAMYFCASSDWDYEQYFGPGTRLTVT.

The chain employs TRBV5-1 and TRBJ2-1; 8 bases line up with TRBD1. Germline loops: CDR1 SGHRS, CDR2 YFSETQ. With 4 bases clipped from V and 9 bases from J, the junction kept 12 bases outside the gene matches. The CDR3 is made up of 15 amino acids. CDR3 amino acids: CASSPRQGMGTEQFF. DNA of the CDR3: TGCGCCAGCAGCCCCCGACAGGGGATGGGGACTGAGCAGTTCTTC.

This clone was seen a few times. The chain is built from TRBV6-1 and TRBJ1-6; no reliable D call. CDR1 MNHNS and CDR2 SASEGT come from the germline V gene. This CDR3 contains 11 residues. V was cut by 1 base and J by 12 bases, with 4 bases left in between. CDR3 amino acids: CASSEDGPLHF. The DNA of the CDR3 is TGTGCCAGCAGTGAAGACGGACCCCTCCACTTT.

This clone appeared a single time. The J gene is TRBJ1-6, the V gene TRBV5-4; tentatively, D is TRBD1 (5 bases). Trimming stripped 4 bases from V and 5 bases from J, with 16 bases between. The CDR3 runs 16 residues. CDR1 is SGHNT, CDR2 YYREEE, per germline (reference sequence). The DNA of the CDR3 is TGTGCCAGCAGCGGGACGAGAGGGAGAAATAATTCACCCCTCCACTTT. This sequence encodes CASSGTRGRNNSPLHF.

The DNA of the CDR3 is TGTGCCAGCAGTTTCAATCTGAACTCCTACGAGCAGTACTTC. Protein sequence: CASSFNLNSYEQYF. The chain recombines TRBV6-6 with TRBJ2-7; D is ambiguous. The CDR3 has 14 residues. Between the trimmed V and J ends, which lost 4 bases and 0 bases, there was a span of 10 bases. Germline CDR1 reads MNHNY; CDR2 reads SVGAGI (reference sequence).

This chain connects TRBV5-1 to TRBJ2-2; 9 nucleotides match TRBD1. The CDR3 is made up of 17 amino acids. Germline V gene data show CDR1 as SGHRS and CDR2 as YFSETQ. V was clipped by 5 bases and J by 2 bases; unmatched bases: 10. CDR3 DNA: TGCGCCAGCAGAAGGGAACAGGGGGCCTCCAACACCGGGGAGCTGTTTTTT. Translated, it gives CASRREQGASNTGELFF.

V gene TRBV30 combines with J gene TRBJ2-1, with 9 bases matching TRBD2. The CDR3 loop spans 15 amino acids. V trimming: 0 bases; J trimming: 8 bases; junction bases outside the gene matches: 8. The germline CDR1 and CDR2 sequences are GTSNPN and SVGIG (reference sequence). DNA for the CDR3: TGTGCCTGGAGTGTAGGAGCGGGGGGCGTGGATGAGCAGTTCTTC. Translated, it gives CAWSVGAGGVDEQFF.

CDR3 nucleotide sequence: TGTGCCAGCAGTTTATACGGACAGGACCCCGGGGAGCTGTTTTTT. This encodes CASSLYGQDPGELFF. This chain connects TRBV7-8 to TRBJ2-2; 7 nucleotides match TRBD1. With V trimmed by 6 bases and J by 6 bases, 10 bases remained unmatched. The CDR3 covers 15 residues. Germline V gives CDR1 SGHVS, CDR2 FQNEAQ.

The J gene is TRBJ2-2, the V gene TRBV2; D remains ambiguous. Germline loops: CDR1 SNHLY, CDR2 FYNNEI. V lost 4 bases, J lost 0 bases, and 15 bases lay in between. The CDR3 length is 17 residues. The CDR3 sequence: CASSAPLGGPNTGELFF. The CDR3 nucleotides read TGTGCCAGCAGTGCCCCTCTGGGTGGACCGAACACCGGGGAGCTGTTTTTT.

This rearrangement joins TRBV30 to TRBJ2-2, with D tentatively TRBD1 or TRBD2 (5 bases each). Trimming took 3 bases from V and 2 from J, leaving 10 bases between them. CDR3 size: 14 residues. Germline V gene lookup returns CDR1 GTSNPN and CDR2 SVGIG (reference sequence). In DNA form, the CDR3 reads TGTGCCTGGAGGACGAGGGGAAACACCGGGGAGCTGTTTTTT. Protein sequence: CAWRTRGNTGELFF.

This clone showed up just once. This chain links TRBV5-1 with TRBJ2-3; D is undetermined. Germline CDR1 SGHRS, CDR2 YFSETQ. The CDR3 consists of 14 residues. V dropped 4 bases and J dropped 3 bases, with 12 bases sitting between them. For the CDR3, the DNA is TGCGCCAGCAGCCTCCAGGATCAAACAGATACGCAGTATTTT. Translating gives CASSLQDQTDTQYF.

The chain links TRBV4-1 to TRBJ1-6, with TRBD1 matching over 7 bases. The CDR3 covers 14 residues. V dropped 0 bases and J dropped 8; count of bases not matched to a gene: 1. CDR1 and CDR2 (germline): MGHRA, YSYEKL. The CDR3: CASSQDTGDSPLHF. CDR3 DNA: TGCGCCAGCAGCCAAGATACAGGGGATTCACCCCTCCACTTT.

By sample fraction, this clone is medium-sized. This rearrangement joins TRBV10-3 to TRBJ2-7; D is perhaps TRBD2 (5 bases). Germline CDR1 is ENHRY and CDR2 is SYGVKD. Trimming left V 6 bases short and J 0 bases short, with 12 bases between. The CDR3 is 14 amino acids. Here the CDR3 DNA reads TGTGCCATCAGGGAGACGGGGATCTCCTACGAGCAGTACTTC. Amino acid sequence: CAIRETGISYEQYF.

This sequence joins TRBV5-5 and TRBJ1-5; D gene ambiguous. The CDR3 extends over 14 amino acids. Deletions cut 1 base from V and 6 bases from J, with 11 bases between. The germline gives CDR1 SGHKS, CDR2 YYEKEE (reference sequence). CDR3 coding DNA: TGTGCCAGCAGCTTGAAGGAGGGAGGTCAGCCCCAGCATTTT. It is translated as CASSLKEGGQPQHF.

The chain uses TRBV30 and TRBJ1-4; no clear D gene. The CDR3 is 15 residues long. Germline loops: CDR1 GTSNPN, CDR2 SVGIG (reference sequence). The CDR3 loop is CAYGTDFTTNEKLFF. CDR3 DNA: TGTGCATATGGAACAGATTTTACGACTAATGAAAAACTGTTTTTT.

This chain uses TRBV6-5 with TRBJ1-1; 7 bases are a match to TRBD1. This CDR3 is 15 amino acids long. V lost 6 bases to trimming and J lost 5 bases; unmatched junction nucleotides: 12. Per germline, CDR1 MNHEY and CDR2 SVGAGI. CDR3 region: CASSPLPTGRTEAFF. As DNA, the CDR3 is TGTGCCAGCAGCCCGCTTCCGACAGGGAGGACTGAAGCTTTCTTT.